A selection of T cell receptor beta chains follows, all from one sample in a study of T-cell memory formation after mild COVID-19. TCRdb recomputed calls from the 5' RACE reads with MiXCR, one row per CDR3 protein. The sample lists 560,000 or so distinct CDR3 sequences, roughly 17% seen once, with roughly 7.8% in the top ten. The specimen was PBMCs or a T cell subset sorted from them (not recorded which). These receptors all come from an adult woman who had mild COVID-19 (a few samples of this study predate the infection). Cell type and time point are not known. Each CDR3 is given with its conserved first and last residue. D genes are given only for firm matches. Size is stated for part of the rows, as once, few or many counts, or as a class when the clone is expanded.

d_call: .
clone_size: .
cdr3_length: 14
j_call: TRBJ1-1
v_call: TRBV20-1
cdr3_aa: CSADDTAGNTEAFF
cdr3_nt: TGCAGTGCCGACGACACCGCGGGGAACACTGAAGCTTTCTTT

d_call: TRBD1
clone_size: many
cdr3_length: 15
j_call: TRBJ1-5
v_call: TRBV27
cdr3_aa: CASSFAFSGGQPQHF
cdr3_nt: TGTGCCAGCAGTTTCGCGTTTTCAGGGGGTCAGCCCCAGCATTTT

d_call: TRBD1
clone_size: .
cdr3_length: 16
j_call: TRBJ2-3
v_call: TRBV5-1
cdr3_aa: CASSPRTGFGTDTQYF
cdr3_nt: TGCGCCAGCAGCCCCCGGACAGGGTTTGGGACAGATACGCAGTATTTT

d_call: .
clone_size: once
cdr3_length: 16
j_call: TRBJ2-2
v_call: TRBV24-1
cdr3_aa: CATSDRVPGATGELFF
cdr3_nt: TGTGCCACCAGTGATCGAGTACCGGGAGCCACCGGGGAGCTGTTTTTT

d_call: .
clone_size: .
cdr3_length: 17
j_call: TRBJ1-1
v_call: TRBV6-1
cdr3_aa: CASSDRRVYYMNTEAFF
cdr3_nt: TGTGCCAGCAGTGACCGCAGGGTCTACTACATGAACACTGAAGCTTTCTTT

d_call: .
clone_size: few
cdr3_length: 16
j_call: TRBJ2-2
v_call: TRBV18
cdr3_aa: CASSLIQGWETGELFF
cdr3_nt: TGTGCCAGCTCACTCATCCAGGGCTGGGAGACCGGGGAGCTGTTTTTT

d_call: .
clone_size: many
cdr3_length: 13
j_call: TRBJ2-1
v_call: TRBV5-5
cdr3_aa: CASSPDSHNEQFF
cdr3_nt: TGTGCCAGCAGCCCAGACTCACACAATGAGCAGTTCTTC

d_call: TRBD1
clone_size: .
cdr3_length: 15
j_call: TRBJ1-4
v_call: TRBV4-3
cdr3_aa: CASSQEDRVDEKLFF
cdr3_nt: TGCGCCAGCAGCCAAGAAGACAGGGTAGATGAAAAACTGTTTTTT

d_call: TRBD2
clone_size: few
cdr3_length: 17
j_call: TRBJ2-7
v_call: TRBV9
cdr3_aa: CASSVGPGTSGTYEQYF
cdr3_nt: TGTGCCAGCAGCGTAGGTCCAGGGACTAGCGGGACCTACGAGCAGTACTTC

d_call: .
clone_size: few
cdr3_length: 18
j_call: TRBJ1-5
v_call: TRBV6-2/TRBV6-3
cdr3_aa: CASSPVGIGAISNQPQHF
cdr3_nt: TGTGCCAGCAGCCCCGTCGGAATCGGCGCGATCAGCAATCAGCCCCAGCATTTT

d_call: TRBD2
clone_size: .
cdr3_length: 14
j_call: TRBJ2-2
v_call: TRBV20-1
cdr3_aa: CSAGLAGGPRELFF
cdr3_nt: TGCAGTGCTGGACTAGCGGGGGGGCCTCGGGAGCTGTTTTTT

d_call: .
clone_size: few
cdr3_length: 15
j_call: TRBJ2-1
v_call: TRBV3-1
cdr3_aa: CASSQDGSVYNEQFF
cdr3_nt: TGTGCCAGCAGCCAAGACGGGAGTGTCTACAATGAGCAGTTCTTC

d_call: .
clone_size: .
cdr3_length: 14
j_call: TRBJ2-5
v_call: TRBV7-9
cdr3_aa: CASSLVPARGSMRF
cdr3_nt: TGTGCCAGCAGCTTAGTCCCGGCACGAGGGTCTATGAGGTTC

d_call: .
clone_size: few
cdr3_length: 16
j_call: TRBJ1-2
v_call: TRBV6-5
cdr3_aa: CASSYLGIGGSYGYTF
cdr3_nt: TGTGCCAGCAGTTACCTGGGGATCGGGGGCTCCTATGGCTACACCTTC

d_call: .
clone_size: .
cdr3_length: 13
j_call: TRBJ2-7
v_call: TRBV6-5
cdr3_aa: CASNLEVPKEQYF
cdr3_nt: TGTGCCAGCAACCTGGAGGTTCCCAAGGAGCAGTACTTC

d_call: .
clone_size: .
cdr3_length: 15
j_call: TRBJ2-1
v_call: TRBV29-1
cdr3_aa: CSVDLGASSYNEQFF
cdr3_nt: TGCAGCGTTGATTTGGGAGCTAGCTCCTACAATGAGCAGTTCTTC

d_call: TRBD1
clone_size: .
cdr3_length: 18
j_call: TRBJ2-7
v_call: TRBV7-8
cdr3_aa: CASSLVRTQTGQGYEQYF
cdr3_nt: TGTGCCAGCAGCTTAGTCCGGACACAAACGGGACAGGGGTACGAGCAGTACTTC